This TCR beta chain was retrieved from a study of blood T cell repertoires in COVID-19. On the study more broadly: Sites in the United States, Italy and Spain provided acute and convalescent COVID-19 samples. T cells, B-cell-depleted T cells, or PBMCs provided the cDNA or gDNA that served as material.

In the authors' methods: It was from reference gene primer amplification that nucleated cell counts were estimated. Clones were read by immunoSEQ multiplex PCR, and TCRdb kept only the in-frame ones, dropping some. That table supplies the V and J calls and clone size; D and trimming were determined from the DNA. This sample has some 42,000 clones, with 70% to 90% found just once. The CDR3 spans 18 residues. CDR1 is MNHNS, CDR2 SASEGT, per germline. Trimming stripped 2 bases from V and 6 bases from J, with 26 bases between. This receptor was taken from a man aged 50 or older with active COVID-19. The sequencing sample was made of peripheral blood. The chain links TRBV6-1 to TRBJ2-7; D is perhaps TRBD1 (6 bases). CDR3 nucleotide sequence: TGTGCCAGCAGTGAATCCAACCTCCGGGACACCCGACCGGGCGAGCAGTACTTC. It specifies CASSESNLRDTRPGEQYF.